This TCR beta chain was recorded in a study of PD-1 blockade in classical Hodgkin lymphoma. Following autologous stem cell transplantation, relapse occurred in every patient, and exposure to brentuximab vedotin varied. Researchers used magnetic negative selection to pull out pure CD4+ T cells from thawed PBMCs. TCRdb's table, derived via immunoSEQ multiplex PCR, lists solely in-frame clones and lacks some. The data show around 6,700 clones, almost 80% seen once. CDR1 is SGHRS and CDR2 is YFSETQ in the germline V gene. The CDR3 loop spans 15 amino acids. The V end was cut by 4 bases, the J end by 4 bases, with 16 bases between. On this clone: The antigen is unknown.

Findings and caveats of the study: By C4D1, diversity of CD4+ TCRs had risen significantly, whereas that of CD8+ TCRs had not. Before treatment, complete responders showed about the same diversity as newly diagnosed patients. A reduction in baseline TCR diversity was reportedly seen in newly diagnosed patients relative to healthy donors.

The chain recombines TRBV5-1 with TRBJ2-3; D gene unclear. This sample comprised CD4+ T cells from blood, obtained at baseline. The receptor's source is a human donor with classical Hodgkin lymphoma. The CDR3 sequence is CASSLRAPAPDTQYF. Written as DNA, the CDR3 is TGCGCCAGCAGCCTCCGGGCCCCGGCCCCAGATACGCAGTATTTT.